The 17 T cell receptor beta chains below were found in one sample sequenced in a study of cytomegalovirus exposure and HLA in healthy donors. 13 Jbeta primers and 60 Vbeta primers were used for the PCR. TCRdb's table, derived via immunoSEQ multiplex PCR, lists solely in-frame clones and lacks some. The repertoire consists of some 92,000 clones, with approximately 79% occurring once and the leading ten covering around 3%. Sequenced material: PBMCs. The receptors originated from a young man in good health and CMV-seronegative.

The V and J genes are TRBV7-9 and TRBJ1-1; no reliable D call. The length of the CDR3 is 18 residues. Germline V gene data show CDR1 as SEHNR and CDR2 as FQNEAQ (reference sequence). Trimming removed 1 base from V and 1 base from J, with 19 bases in between. For the CDR3, the DNA is TGTGCCAGCAGCTTAGGAAGCCCGATGAGGCGAAGGAACACTGAAGCTTTCTTT. This translates into CASSLGSPMRRRNTEAFF.

The V call is TRBV4-1, the J call TRBJ2-2; D may be TRBD1 (6 bases). The V gene's germline CDR1 is MGHRA and CDR2 YSYEKL. V lost 1 base and J 6 bases, leaving 6 bases between the germline ends. The CDR3 is 13 amino acids. CDR3 amino acids: CASSQGGPGELFF. CDR3 nucleotide sequence: TGCGCCAGCAGCCAAGGGGGGCCCGGGGAGCTGTTTTTT.

V is TRBV9 and J is TRBJ1-5; 7 bases align to TRBD1. Per germline, CDR1 SGDLS and CDR2 YYNGEE. The CDR3 spans 15 residues. V gave up 2 bases and J gave up 7 bases; unmatched junction bases: 9. In nucleotides, the CDR3 is TGTGCCAGCAGCGTCGGTGACAGGGCCAAGCAGCCCCAGCATTTT. Its protein is CASSVGDRAKQPQHF.

This clone has just a few counts. V gene TRBV18 combines with J gene TRBJ2-1; TRBD2 might be the D (5 bases). Germline CDR1 reads KGHSH; CDR2 reads LQKENI. The ends were cut back, 0 bases at V and 6 bases at J, with 9 bases in the middle. This CDR3 region has 14 residues. CDR3 amino acids: CASSPPGRRNEQFF. Here the CDR3 DNA reads TGTGCCAGCTCACCACCGGGGAGACGCAATGAGCAGTTCTTC.

Only one count was recorded for this clone. The rearrangement links TRBV27 to TRBJ2-6; 12 bases line up with TRBD1. CDR3 length: 18 residues. CDR1 MNHEY and CDR2 SMNVEV come from the germline V gene (reference sequence). Unmatched junction bases numbered 11, after V lost 7 bases and J lost 4 bases. The CDR3 DNA follows: TGTGCCAGCACCTTCATGGGACAGGGGGCGCTCGGGGCCAACGTCCTGACTTTC. This sequence encodes CASTFMGQGALGANVLTF.

The chain uses TRBV27 and TRBJ2-7, with TRBD1 matching over 11 bases. Germline V CDR1 and CDR2: MNHEY, SMNVEV (reference sequence). This CDR3 contains 15 residues. Trimming cost V 4 bases and J 3 bases; bases outside gene matches: 5. The CDR3 DNA reads as TGTGCCAGCAGTTCCCAGGACAGGGGGCTCTACGAGCAGTACTTC. Translation gives CASSSQDRGLYEQYF.

The V call is TRBV9, the J call TRBJ2-5; 7 bases line up with TRBD1. Germline V lookup: CDR1 SGDLS, CDR2 YYNGEE. The CDR3 consists of 15 residues. With 0 bases clipped from V and 4 bases from J, the junction kept 6 bases outside the gene matches. The CDR3 protein is CASSVAGGTRETQYF. CDR3 DNA: TGTGCCAGCAGCGTAGCAGGGGGTACCCGAGAGACCCAGTACTTC.

The chain recombines TRBV5-4 with TRBJ1-6; 11 bases are shared with TRBD1. Germline V gives CDR1 SGHNT, CDR2 YYREEE (reference sequence). V shed 4 bases, J shed 4 bases, and the junction held 4 bases outside the gene matches. CDR3 length: 16 residues. CDR3 region: CASSPGDRGYNSPLHF. In DNA, the CDR3 is TGTGCCAGCAGCCCCGGGGACAGGGGGTATAATTCACCCCTCCACTTT. Filled out from reference TRBV5-4 and TRBJ1-6, the complete variable domain reads ETGVTQSPTHLIKTRGQQVTLRCSSQSGHNTVSWYQQALGQGPQFIFQYYREEENGRGNFPPRFSGLQFPNYSSELNVNALELDDSALYLCASSPGDRGYNSPLHFGNGTRLTVT.

The chain uses TRBV6-6 and TRBJ1-2, with 9 bases identical to TRBD1. V lost 7 bases, J lost 6 bases, and 6 bases stayed unmatched. CDR3 length equals 13 residues. Germline V gene data show CDR1 as MNHNY and CDR2 as SVGAGI (reference sequence). The CDR3 region is CASILQGADGYTF. CDR3 in DNA: TGTGCCAGCATCTTACAGGGGGCGGATGGCTACACCTTC.

The V call is TRBV5-4, the J call TRBJ2-3, with TRBD1 identical over 7 bases. V lost 0 bases, J lost 5 bases, and 9 bases stayed unmatched. This CDR3 region has 16 residues. The germline CDR1 and CDR2 sequences are SGHNT and YYREEE (reference sequence). DNA for the CDR3: TGTGCCAGCAGCTTGGAGGGACAGAGAACTTTAGATACGCAGTATTTT. It is translated as CASSLEGQRTLDTQYF.

The chain employs TRBV2 and TRBJ2-5; perhaps TRBD1 as D (5 bases). V lost 6 bases and J 5 bases, leaving 16 bases between the germline ends. The CDR3 consists of 14 residues. Germline CDR1 is SNHLY and CDR2 is FYNNEI. The CDR3 loop reads CASRANQGWETQYF. The DNA for the CDR3 is TGTGCCAGCAGGGCTAACCAGGGATGGGAGACCCAGTACTTC.

This sequence joins TRBV14 and TRBJ2-3, with TRBD2 matching over 13 bases. From germline, CDR1 is SGHDN and CDR2 FVKESK. V was clipped by 0 bases and J by 2 bases; unmatched bases: 5. The CDR3 contains 18 residues. This CDR3 reads CASSQERGLAGPTDTQYF. The CDR3, as DNA: TGTGCCAGCAGCCAAGAAAGGGGACTAGCGGGACCCACAGATACGCAGTATTTT.

The rearrangement links TRBV7-9 to TRBJ2-7, with TRBD2 identical over 8 bases. The end of the DNA fits TRBJ2-5 better, so the J call may be wrong. This CDR3 contains 17 residues. From germline, CDR1 is SEHNR and CDR2 FQNEAQ (reference sequence). The CDR3 region has the DNA TGTGCCAGCAGCTTGCCCGTGGGGCGGGGGGCCCAAGAGACCCAGTACTTC. It translates to CASSLPVGRGAQETQYF.

This chain links TRBV11-2 with TRBJ1-1; 9 bases are shared with TRBD1. CDR3 length: 15 residues. Trimming cost V 4 bases and J 3 bases; bases outside gene matches: 6. CDR1 is SGHAT and CDR2 is FQNNGV in the germline V gene. The CDR3 region has the DNA TGTGCCAGCAGCTACGCGGGACAGGGACACACTGAAGCTTTCTTT. Amino acid sequence: CASSYAGQGHTEAFF.

This rearrangement joins TRBV7-8 to TRBJ1-3; 9 nucleotides match TRBD1. The CDR3 sequence is 14 residues long. Per the germline V gene, CDR1 is SGHVS and CDR2 is FQNEAQ. J was trimmed by 4 bases and V by 5 bases; bases with no gene match: 3. Here the CDR3 DNA reads TGTGCCAGCAGCCGACAGGGGGGAGGAAACACCATATATTTT. This translates into CASSRQGGGNTIYF.

The chain links TRBV28 to TRBJ2-1, with 11 bases that match TRBD2. This CDR3 has 16 residues. V shed 4 bases, J shed 3 bases, and the junction held 5 bases outside the gene matches. Germline V lookup: CDR1 MDHEN, CDR2 SYDVKM. CDR3 amino acids: CASSSGTSGNYNEQFF. The CDR3 DNA reads TGTGCCAGCAGTTCCGGGACTAGCGGAAACTACAATGAGCAGTTCTTC.

The V call is TRBV25-1, the J call TRBJ1-5; D not certain. The CDR3 has 14 residues. Deletions cut 3 bases from V and 3 bases from J, with 9 bases between. The germline gives CDR1 MGHDK, CDR2 SYGVNS. CDR3 sequence: CASSDPGSNQPQHF. CDR3 sequence (DNA): TGTGCCAGCAGTGACCCAGGTTCCAATCAGCCCCAGCATTTT.